These 27 T cell receptor beta chains originate from one sample sequenced in a study of T-cell reconstitution after alpha-beta-depleted transplantation in children. During its preparation, the TCRbeta library received unique molecular identifiers. Each CDR3 protein gets one entry after TCRdb re-called the PCR reads with MiXCR. This table holds roughly 500,000 distinct CDR3 sequences, roughly a tenth found once. This sample comprised PBMCs, obtained before TCRalphabeta/CD19-depleted stem cell transplant. The receptors originated from a child aged 2 to 9 with inherited bone marrow failure, due to receive a stem cell transplant.

This clonotype was counted ten times or more. The chain combines TRBV6-5 with TRBJ2-7, with 10 bases that match TRBD2. The germline CDR1 and CDR2 sequences are MNHEY and SVGAGI. V was clipped by 6 bases and J by 3 bases; unmatched bases: 8. CDR3 length: 15 amino acids. CDR3 protein: CASRGLAGVIYEQYF. CDR3 DNA: TGTGCCAGCAGAGGGCTAGCGGGAGTTATCTACGAGCAGTACTTC.

This clonotype was seen ten or more times. V gene TRBV12-3 or TRBV12-4 combines with J gene TRBJ1-1, with D uncertain. The length of the CDR3 is 13 residues. V dropped 10 bases and J dropped 0 bases, with 12 bases sitting between them. For the CDR3, the DNA is TGTGCCACCAAGCGGTTGATGAACACTGAAGCTTTCTTT. It translates to CATKRLMNTEAFF.

This clonotype came up a few times. The chain has TRBV13 and TRBJ2-3; possible D gene TRBD2, 5 bases. Trimming left V 6 bases short and J 1 base short, with 8 bases between. Germline V CDR1 and CDR2: PRHDT, FYEKMQ (reference sequence). The CDR3 is 13 residues long. The CDR3 loop is CASRFGGTDTQYF. The CDR3 DNA follows: TGTGCCAGCAGGTTCGGGGGCACAGATACGCAGTATTTT.

In this sample, this clonotype turned up many times. The chain links TRBV5-1 to TRBJ2-1; 11 bases line up with TRBD2. The CDR3 contains 16 residues. Trimming took 1 base from V and 5 from J; bases not matched to a gene: 5. Germline CDR1 is SGHRS and CDR2 is YFSETQ. This CDR3 reads CASSLWGTSGHNEQFF. The CDR3 nucleotides read TGCGCCAGCAGCTTGTGGGGGACTAGCGGCCACAATGAGCAGTTCTTC.

This clonotype came up a few times. One base away lies a much larger clone, so this may be a sequencing read error. The chain uses TRBV7-2 and TRBJ2-1, with 13 bases fitting TRBD2. V lost 5 bases and J lost 9; bases outside the gene matches: 1. The CDR3 sequence is 13 residues long. Germline assignment: CDR1 SGHTA and CDR2 FQGNSA. CDR3 DNA: TGTGCCAGCAGCACTAGCGGGAGGGGTGAGCAGTTCTTC. It codes for CASSTSGRGEQFF.

This clonotype was observed many times. CDR3 sequence reads: CASSLGTSGSVQYF. CDR3 DNA: TGCGCCAGCAGCCTCGGGACTAGCGGGAGCGTGCAGTACTTC. This chain joins TRBV4-1 and TRBJ2-7; TRBD2 aligns across 14 bases. Germline V gene data show CDR1 as MGHRA and CDR2 as YSYEKL. This CDR3 contains 14 residues. J was trimmed by 9 bases and V by 4 bases; bases with no gene match: 5.

This clonotype was observed at least ten times. The V call is TRBV7-8, the J call TRBJ2-1; D is ambiguous. The V end lost 4 bases, the J end lost 4 bases, and 17 bases lay between the germline ends. The CDR3 has 16 amino acids. Germline values: CDR1 SGHVS, CDR2 FQNEAQ. CDR3 sequence reads: CASSSHRRTSYNEQFF. The CDR3 DNA follows: TGTGCCAGCAGCTCGCATCGGCGGACCTCATACAATGAGCAGTTCTTC.

This clonotype has a count of ten or more. The chain is built from TRBV18 and TRBJ2-5; 10 bases are a match to TRBD2. The V gene's germline CDR1 is KGHSH and CDR2 LQKENI. The CDR3 is 14 amino acids. Unmatched junction bases numbered 6, after V lost 7 bases and J lost 4 bases. This chain's CDR3 is CASLEIAGGETQYF. CDR3 nucleotide sequence: TGTGCCAGCTTGGAGATAGCGGGAGGAGAGACCCAGTACTTC. Looking up the rest from reference TRBV18 and TRBJ2-5 gives the full variable domain: NAGVMQNPRHLVRRRGQEARLRCSPMKGHSHVYWYRQLPEEGLKFMVYLQKENIIDESGMPKERFSAEFPKEGPSILRIQQVVRGDSAAYFCASLEIAGGETQYFGPGTRLLVL.

This clonotype was detected many times. The rearrangement links TRBV6-2 or TRBV6-3 to TRBJ2-2, with TRBD2 identical over 11 bases. Trimming at V came to 5 bases and at J to 6 bases, leaving 11 bases not matched to a gene. The length of the CDR3 is 17 residues. Germline CDR1 reads MNHEY; CDR2 reads SVGEGT. The CDR3, as DNA: TGTGCCAGCAGTCCCGCGGTATTAGCGGGAGGGGCCGGGGAGCTGTTTTTT. Translation: CASSPAVLAGGAGELFF.

This clonotype appeared many times. The chain uses TRBV5-1 and TRBJ2-7, with D perhaps TRBD2 (7 bases). V lost 4 bases to trimming and J lost 4 bases, with 24 bases between them. The CDR3 spans 17 residues. Germline V gene sequence: CDR1 SGHRS, CDR2 YFSETQ. In DNA, the CDR3 is TGCGCCAGCAGCCTGCCCTCTTCGGGGGGCGCTGGGTACGAGCAGTACTTC. The encoded protein is CASSLPSSGGAGYEQYF.

The chain is built from TRBV11-2 and TRBJ1-1; D call uncertain. In germline, CDR1 is SGHAT, CDR2 FQNNGV. V gave up 5 bases and J gave up 2 bases, with 15 bases separating them. The CDR3 is 15 residues long. The CDR3 is CASSGGPRYNTEAFF. In DNA, the CDR3 is TGTGCCAGCAGCGGAGGTCCGCGATATAACACTGAAGCTTTCTTT.

This clonotype showed up many times. V is TRBV7-9 and J is TRBJ1-2, with D unclear. Germline V CDR1 and CDR2: SEHNR, FQNEAQ (reference sequence). With 5 bases removed from V and 0 bases from J, the gap between germline ends came to 13 bases. This CDR3 has 15 amino acids. The CDR3 DNA follows: TGTGCCAGCAGCCCAGGTTGGGGAGCTAACTATGGCTACACCTTC. Protein sequence: CASSPGWGANYGYTF.

This clonotype was seen repeatedly, ten times or more. The genes are TRBV18 and TRBJ2-1; possible D gene TRBD2, 6 bases. The V and J ends lost 2 bases and 8 bases respectively, with 16 bases between them. The CDR3 spans 15 residues. CDR1 KGHSH and CDR2 LQKENI come from the germline V gene. The CDR3 DNA is TGTGCCAGCTCACCATACCGGGAGTTTTTTGATGAGCAGTTCTTC. Amino acid sequence: CASSPYREFFDEQFF.

This clonotype was detected a few times. The chain couples TRBV18 to TRBJ2-3; D is uncertain. The ends were cut back, 2 bases at V and 1 base at J, with 13 bases in the middle. CDR1 and CDR2 (germline): KGHSH, LQKENI. This CDR3 region has 16 residues. Written as DNA, the CDR3 is TGTGCCAGCTCACCAGGTTTACGGGCCCGCACAGATACGCAGTATTTT. It yields the protein CASSPGLRARTDTQYF.

At least ten counts were recorded for this clonotype. The chain links TRBV2 to TRBJ2-7; D remains unclear. Deletions cut 2 bases from V and 4 bases from J, with 9 bases between. This CDR3 has 13 residues. CDR1 is SNHLY and CDR2 is FYNNEI in the germline V gene. Written as DNA, the CDR3 is TGTGCCAGCAGTGAACGCCCAGCTTACGAGCAGTACTTC. Translation: CASSERPAYEQYF.

This clonotype has at least ten counts. The chain links TRBV20-1 to TRBJ2-3, with 7 bases identical to TRBD2. V was clipped by 5 bases and J by 0 bases; unmatched bases: 8. CDR3 size: 15 residues. Germline V CDR1 and CDR2: DFQATT, SNEGSKA (reference sequence). The CDR3 bases are TGCAGTGCTGCCCCTTATAGCGGGAGCACAGATACGCAGTATTTT. Protein sequence: CSAAPYSGSTDTQYF.

The rearrangement joins TRBV20-1 to TRBJ2-2; 11 nucleotides align to TRBD2. V lost 6 bases to trimming and J lost 3 bases; unmatched junction nucleotides: 6. This CDR3 is 15 amino acids long. Germline V gene lookup returns CDR1 DFQATT and CDR2 SNEGSKA (reference sequence). This CDR3 is CSATLAGGYTGELFF. Here the CDR3 DNA reads TGCAGTGCCACATTAGCGGGAGGGTACACCGGGGAGCTGTTTTTT.

Many counts were recorded for this clonotype. The chain couples TRBV20-1 to TRBJ2-3; the D is unclear. This CDR3 has 14 residues. With 6 bases removed from V and 1 base from J, the gap between germline ends came to 14 bases. Germline CDR1 DFQATT, CDR2 SNEGSKA (reference sequence). The CDR3 nucleotides read TGCAGTGCCCCGTTATGGGATGGCACAGATACGCAGTATTTT. Protein sequence: CSAPLWDGTDTQYF.

The chain carries TRBV4-1 and TRBJ1-1; D is undetermined. Per germline, CDR1 MGHRA and CDR2 YSYEKL. The CDR3 has 15 residues. The V end lost 0 bases, the J end lost 10 bases, and 18 bases lay between the germline ends. CDR3 residues: CASSQDPVRGLIAFF. CDR3 bases: TGCGCCAGCAGCCAAGATCCAGTTAGAGGATTGATAGCTTTCTTT.

In its sample, this clonotype was seen many times. The chain couples TRBV29-1 to TRBJ1-4; D might be TRBD1 (6 bases). CDR3 length equals 13 residues. Trimming took 4 bases from V and 6 from J, leaving 12 bases between them. Germline CDR1 SQVTM, CDR2 ANQGSEA. The CDR3 here is CSVGGAEDEKLFF. CDR3 nucleotides: TGCAGCGTTGGGGGGGCAGAGGATGAAAAACTGTTTTTT.

This clonotype has more than one count but fewer than ten. The CDR3 coding sequence is TGCGCCAGCAGCCCCGGAACTAACTATGGCTACACCTTC. Its translation is CASSPGTNYGYTF. The J gene is TRBJ1-2, the V gene TRBV4-3; D is uncertain. CDR3 length equals 13 residues. Germline values: CDR1 LGHNA, CDR2 YSLEER. The ends were cut back, 4 bases at V and 0 bases at J, with 6 bases in the middle.

The rearrangement uses TRBV7-2 and TRBJ2-1; D not certain. Looked up from germline, CDR1 is SGHTA and CDR2 is FQGNSA. The ends were cut back, 5 bases at V and 5 bases at J, with 10 bases in the middle. The CDR3 loop spans 13 amino acids. CDR3 amino acids: CASSPTLNNEQFF. CDR3 coding DNA: TGTGCCAGCAGCCCAACCCTCAACAATGAGCAGTTCTTC.

At least ten counts were recorded for this clonotype. This chain uses TRBV7-2 with TRBJ2-3; TRBD2 might be the D (6 bases). This CDR3 has 15 residues. CDR1 is SGHTA and CDR2 is FQGNSA in the germline V gene. Between the trimmed V and J ends, which lost 6 bases and 3 bases, there was a span of 16 bases. CDR3 in DNA: TGTGCCAGCAGGGAGTCAAGGGCGGGGACAGATACGCAGTATTTT. Amino acid sequence: CASRESRAGTDTQYF. The full variable domain, its missing parts supplied by reference TRBV7-2 and TRBJ2-3, is GAGVSQSPSNKVTEKGKDVELRCDPISGHTALYWYRQSLGQGLEFLIYFQGNSAPDKSGLPSDRFSAERTGGSVSTLTIQRTQQEDSAVYLCASRESRAGTDTQYFGPGTRLTVL.

This clonotype has ten or more counts. This rearrangement joins TRBV29-1 to TRBJ1-2; perhaps TRBD1 as D (5 bases). The V gene's germline CDR1 is SQVTM and CDR2 ANQGSEA. The V and J ends lost 6 bases and 6 bases respectively, with 20 bases between them. The CDR3 has 14 residues. The CDR3 DNA reads as TGCAGCGTCACCCCCCGGGTCTCAGGGAATGGCTACACCTTC. This codes for CSVTPRVSGNGYTF. The whole variable domain, filled in from reference TRBV29-1 and TRBJ1-2, reads SAVISQKPSRDICQRGTSLTIQCQVDSQVTMMFWYRQQPGQSLTLIATANQGSEATYESGFVIDKFPISRPNLTFSTLTVSNMSPEDSSIYLCSVTPRVSGNGYTFGSGTRLTVV.

This clonotype appeared a few times. The gene calls are TRBV19 and TRBJ2-2, with 9 positions matching TRBD1. Germline V gives CDR1 LNHDA, CDR2 SQIVND (reference sequence). This CDR3 has 19 residues. The V segment lost 3 bases and the J segment 0 bases; nucleotides outside the gene matches: 11. The CDR3 nucleotides are TGTGCCAGTAGTATCCCACTAACAGGGGGCCGAGCGAACACCGGGGAGCTGTTTTTT. Its protein product is CASSIPLTGGRANTGELFF.

On this clonotype itself: A read error is possible here, since a much larger clone lies one base away. The rearrangement links TRBV2 to TRBJ2-3, with D tentatively TRBD1 or TRBD2 (5 bases each). This CDR3 has 16 amino acids. Germline V gene lookup returns CDR1 SNHLY and CDR2 FYNNEI. V shed 8 bases and J shed 8 bases, with 26 bases lying between them. The CDR3 DNA reads as TGTGCCAGCGTCCTAGACGGGGCCATGCGTAGGGGTACGCAGTATTTT. Amino acids: CASVLDGAMRRGTQYF.

There are many counts of this clonotype. The chain links TRBV29-1 to TRBJ2-1, with TRBD2 identical over 16 bases. V lost 3 bases and J lost 8; bases outside the gene matches: 10. CDR3 size: 17 residues. The V gene's germline CDR1 is SQVTM and CDR2 ANQGSEA. The CDR3: CSVDPLGLAGGRDEQFF. In nucleotides, the CDR3 is TGCAGCGTTGATCCGCTGGGACTAGCGGGAGGGAGGGATGAGCAGTTCTTC.